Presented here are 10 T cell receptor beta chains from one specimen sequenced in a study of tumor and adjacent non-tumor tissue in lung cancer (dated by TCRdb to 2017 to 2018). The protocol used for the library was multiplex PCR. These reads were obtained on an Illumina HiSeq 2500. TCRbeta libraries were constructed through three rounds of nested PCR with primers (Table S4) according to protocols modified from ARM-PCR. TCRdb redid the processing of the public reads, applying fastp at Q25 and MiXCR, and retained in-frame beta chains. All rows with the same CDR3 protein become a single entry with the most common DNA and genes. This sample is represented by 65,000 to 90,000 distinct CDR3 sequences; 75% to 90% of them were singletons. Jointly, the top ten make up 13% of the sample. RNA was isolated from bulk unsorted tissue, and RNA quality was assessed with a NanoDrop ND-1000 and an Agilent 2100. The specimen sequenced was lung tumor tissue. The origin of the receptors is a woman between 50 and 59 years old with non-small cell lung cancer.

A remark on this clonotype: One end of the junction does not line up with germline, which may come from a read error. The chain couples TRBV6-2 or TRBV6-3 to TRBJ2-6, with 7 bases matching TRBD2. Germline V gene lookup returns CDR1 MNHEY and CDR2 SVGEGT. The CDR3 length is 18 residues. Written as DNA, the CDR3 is TGTGTCAGCAGTTCTCGACGAGCGGGATGGTCTGGGGCCAACGTCCTGACTTTC. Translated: CVSSSRRAGWSGANVLTF.

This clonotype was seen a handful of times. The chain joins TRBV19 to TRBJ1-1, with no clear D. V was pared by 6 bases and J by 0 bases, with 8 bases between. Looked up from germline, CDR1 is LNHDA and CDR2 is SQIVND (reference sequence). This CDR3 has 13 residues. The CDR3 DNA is TGTGCCAGTAGATCTTCGTTGAACACTGAAGCTTTCTTT. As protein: CASRSSLNTEAFF.

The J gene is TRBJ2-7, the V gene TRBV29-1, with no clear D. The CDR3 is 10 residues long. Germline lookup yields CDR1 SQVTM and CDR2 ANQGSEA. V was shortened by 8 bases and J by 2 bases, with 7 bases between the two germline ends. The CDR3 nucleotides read TGCAGCCTTGGAACCTACGAGCAGTACTTC. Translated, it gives CSLGTYEQYF.

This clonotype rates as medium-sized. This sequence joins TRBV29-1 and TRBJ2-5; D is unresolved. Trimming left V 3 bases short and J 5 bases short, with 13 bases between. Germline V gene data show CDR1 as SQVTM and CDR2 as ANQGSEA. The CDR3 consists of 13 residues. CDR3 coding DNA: TGCAGCGTTGATTGGCAGGTGGGGGAGACCCAGTACTTC. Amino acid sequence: CSVDWQVGETQYF.

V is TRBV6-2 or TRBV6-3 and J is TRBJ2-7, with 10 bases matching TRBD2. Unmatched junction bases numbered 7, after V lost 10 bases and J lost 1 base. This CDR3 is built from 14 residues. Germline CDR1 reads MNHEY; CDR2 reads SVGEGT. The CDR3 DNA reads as TGTGCCAACAATACTAGCGGGATGTCCTACGAGCAGTACTTC. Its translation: CANNTSGMSYEQYF.

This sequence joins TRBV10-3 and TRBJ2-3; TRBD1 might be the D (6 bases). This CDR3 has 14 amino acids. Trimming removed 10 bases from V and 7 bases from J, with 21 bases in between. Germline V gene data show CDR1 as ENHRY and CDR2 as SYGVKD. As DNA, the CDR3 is TGTGCCACGAACCCGACGACAGGCGCAAATACGCAGTATTTT. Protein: CATNPTTGANTQYF.

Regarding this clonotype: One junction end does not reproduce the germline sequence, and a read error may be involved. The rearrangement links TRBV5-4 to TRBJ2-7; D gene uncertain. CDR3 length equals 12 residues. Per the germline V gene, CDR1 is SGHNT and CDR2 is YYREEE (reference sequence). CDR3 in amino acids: CATSFNSYEQYF. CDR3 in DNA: TGTGCCACCAGCTTTAACTCCTACGAGCAGTATTTC. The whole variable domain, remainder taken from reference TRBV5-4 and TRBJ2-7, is ETGVTQSPTHLIKTRGQQVTLRCSSQSGHNTVSWYQQALGQGPQFIFQYYREEENGRGNFPPRFSGLQFPNYSSELNVNALELDDSALYLCATSFNSYEQYFGPGTRLTVT.

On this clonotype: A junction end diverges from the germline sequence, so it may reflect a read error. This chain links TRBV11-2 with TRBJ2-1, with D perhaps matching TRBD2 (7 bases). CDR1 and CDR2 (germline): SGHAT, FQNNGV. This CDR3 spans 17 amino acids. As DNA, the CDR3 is TGTGTCAGCACCCTAGAGGGGGGGGGAAGCTCTTACAATGAGCAGTTCTTC. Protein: CVSTLEGGGSSYNEQFF.

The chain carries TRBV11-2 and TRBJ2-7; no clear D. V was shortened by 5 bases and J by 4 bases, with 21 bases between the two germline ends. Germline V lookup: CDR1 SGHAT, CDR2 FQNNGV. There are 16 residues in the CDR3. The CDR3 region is CASSIGSVAGSYEQYF. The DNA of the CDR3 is TGTGCCAGCAGCATAGGGTCAGTGGCCGGCTCATACGAGCAGTACTTC.

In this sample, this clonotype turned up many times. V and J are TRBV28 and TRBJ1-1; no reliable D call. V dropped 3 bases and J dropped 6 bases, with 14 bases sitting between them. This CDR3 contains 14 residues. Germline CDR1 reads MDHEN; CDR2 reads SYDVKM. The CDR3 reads CASSFAYGIPEAFF. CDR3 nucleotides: TGTGCCAGCAGTTTCGCTTACGGAATACCTGAAGCTTTCTTT.